The rows below give T cell receptor beta chains drawn from one sample of a study of blood T cell repertoires in COVID-19. Sequencing used immunoSEQ multiplex PCR; TCRdb keeps in-frame clones, though not all of them. This table holds about 160,000 clones, roughly 84% found once. Source material: PBMCs or T cells enriched from blood (not recorded which). Receptors originate from a man aged 60-69 years who had recovered from COVID-19. Each CDR3 is given with its conserved first and last residue. A D gene is named only where the DNA matches it firmly. Only some rows state a clone size, as once, few, many or a class for expanded clones.

V gene	clone size	D gene	J gene	CDR3 DNA	CDR3 protein
TRBV6-1	.	.	TRBJ2-2	TGTGCCAGCAGTGAAGGGCCGTCCACCGGGGAGCTGTTTTTT	CASSEGPSTGELFF
TRBV11-3	.	.	TRBJ1-1	TGTGCCAGCAGCTTAGATGCGGGGGACACTGAAGCTTTCTTT	CASSLDAGDTEAFF
TRBV9	few	TRBD1	TRBJ2-5	TGTGCCAGCAGCGTGGATCATAGACAGGGGCAGTACTTC	CASSVDHRQGQYF
TRBV7-3	once	TRBD2	TRBJ2-3	TGTGCCAGCAGCTTACTAGCGGGGACCACAGATACGCAGTATTTT	CASSLLAGTTDTQYF
TRBV9	.	.	TRBJ2-1	TGTGCCAGCAGCCCCAAGGAGGGGTGGGCCTACAATGAGCAGTTCTTC	CASSPKEGWAYNEQFF
TRBV6-2/TRBV6-3	.	TRBD2	TRBJ2-1	TGTGCCAGCAGTTACTCCAGGACTAGCGGGAGCTCCTACAATGAGCAGTTCTTC	CASSYSRTSGSSYNEQFF
TRBV6-5	.	TRBD1	TRBJ1-5	TGTGCCAGCATTAACAGGGGGCCCTATCAGCCCCAGCATTTT	CASINRGPYQPQHF
TRBV5-8	.	TRBD1	TRBJ1-2	TGTGCCAGCAGCTTATTTACCGGGACAGTCCTTGTTGGCTACACCTTC	CASSLFTGTVLVGYTF
TRBV9	.	.	TRBJ2-2	TGTGCCAGCAGCGTATCGGGGACCGGGGAGCTGTTTTTT	CASSVSGTGELFF
TRBV6-5	.	.	TRBJ2-5	TGTGCCAGCAGGAATTTAGCGGTGTACCAAGAGACCCAGTACTTC	CASRNLAVYQETQYF
TRBV2	.	.	TRBJ1-2	TGTGCCAGCAGTGAAGGGACGGGGAACTATGGCTACACCTTC	CASSEGTGNYGYTF
TRBV24-1	.	TRBD1	TRBJ1-1	TGTGCCACCAGTGATACGGGACAGGGGGTATGGAAAGCTTTCTTT	CATSDTGQGVWKAFF
TRBV27	few	.	TRBJ1-1	TGTGCCAGCAGTTTAAACGTGGAGGGAACGGCTTTCTTT	CASSLNVEGTAFF
TRBV27	.	TRBD2	TRBJ2-7	TGTGCCAGCAGTTCGGGACTAGCGGGGGCCTACGAGCAGTACTTC	CASSSGLAGAYEQYF
TRBV18	.	TRBD1	TRBJ1-6	TGTGCCAGCTCACCTACAGGGGATGGACATAATTCACCCCTCCACTTT	CASSPTGDGHNSPLHF
TRBV6-1	once	.	TRBJ1-5	TGTGCCAGCAGTGAGGTACAGGGCTCGGGCAATCAGCCCCAGCATTTT	CASSEVQGSGNQPQHF
TRBV19	.	TRBD1	TRBJ1-5	TGTGCCAGTAGTATTCGTCAGGGGGCTTATCAGCCCCAGCATTTT	CASSIRQGAYQPQHF
TRBV27	.	.	TRBJ2-6	TGTGCCAGCGCCAGGGCTACCTCTGGGGCCAACGTCCTGACTTTC	CASARATSGANVLTF
TRBV5-1	.	.	TRBJ1-3	TGCGCCAGCCGACAGGCGCACTCTGGAAACACCATATATTTT	CASRQAHSGNTIYF
TRBV6-5	.	.	TRBJ2-1	TGTGCCAGCAGTTACGGGACACCCTACAATGAGCAGTTCTTC	CASSYGTPYNEQFF
TRBV11-1	.	TRBD2	TRBJ2-5	TGTGCCAGCAGCTTAGTAGGGGCGGGAGGAGGAGAGACCCAGTACTTC	CASSLVGAGGGETQYF
TRBV2	few	.	TRBJ1-4	TGTGCCAGCAGCATACAGGGTATTAATGAAAAACTGTTTTTT	CASSIQGINEKLFF
TRBV28	once	TRBD1	TRBJ1-6	TGTGCCAGCATGGACCAGGGGGGCTCCTATAATTCACCCCTCCACTTT	CASMDQGGSYNSPLHF
TRBV14	.	TRBD1	TRBJ1-5	TGTGCCAGCAGCCAAGGACAGGGCGGACAGCCCCAGCATTTT	CASSQGQGGQPQHF
TRBV11-1	.	.	TRBJ1-2	TGTGCCAGCAGCTTTGAGGATGGGTATGGCTACACCTTC	CASSFEDGYGYTF
TRBV6-1	few	TRBD1	TRBJ1-2	TGTGCCAGCAGTGAACCCCCCGACAGGGGGCATGGCTACACCTTC	CASSEPPDRGHGYTF
TRBV4-1	many	.	TRBJ2-2	TGCGCCAGCAGCCAAGCGAGCGGCGCGAACACCGGGGAGCTGTTTTTT	CASSQASGANTGELFF
TRBV10-3	.	TRBD1	TRBJ1-4	TGTGCCACAACGACAGGGCGGTCCCATGAAAAACTGTTTTTT	CATTTGRSHEKLFF
TRBV4-2	.	TRBD2	TRBJ2-1	TGTGCCAGCAGCCAGGAGACCGGGACTAGCGGGAGAAGTGAGCAGTTCTTC	CASSQETGTSGRSEQFF
TRBV5-5	.	.	TRBJ1-2	TGTGCCAGCAACTTACAGGGAGCTAACTATGGCTACACCTTC	CASNLQGANYGYTF
TRBV24-1	.	.	TRBJ2-7	TGTGCCACCAGCGACAGGGACTTCGGGTTCTACGAGCAGTACTTC	CATSDRDFGFYEQYF
TRBV28	.	.	TRBJ1-2	TGTGCCAGCAGTCCCGAGGAGGCCCTCTATGGCTACACCTTC	CASSPEEALYGYTF
TRBV19	.	TRBD1	TRBJ1-6	TGTGCCAGTAGTACACAGGGGAACAATTCACCCCTCCACTTT	CASSTQGNNSPLHF
TRBV10-3	.	TRBD1	TRBJ1-5	TGTGCCAGCAATACAGGGGATAGCAATCAGCCCCAGCATTTT	CASNTGDSNQPQHF
TRBV7-8	.	.	TRBJ1-4	TGTGCCAGCAGCCCAGGACACGGAAGTGAAAAACTGTTTTTT	CASSPGHGSEKLFF
TRBV30	.	TRBD2	TRBJ2-5	TGTGCCTGGAATCGGGGGGACCAAGAGACCCAGTACTTC	CAWNRGDQETQYF
TRBV28	many	.	TRBJ2-1	TGTGCCAGCAGACTTGAAGTCAATGAGCAGTTCTTC	CASRLEVNEQFF
TRBV4-1	.	TRBD2	TRBJ2-7	TGCGCCAGCAGCCCCGACCTACTAGCGGGAGGGTACGAGCAGTACTTC	CASSPDLLAGGYEQYF
TRBV7-2	.	TRBD2	TRBJ2-1	TGTGCCAGCAGCTCCTACCCGGGACTAGCGGGGGGCCCCTACAATGAGCAGTTCTTC	CASSSYPGLAGGPYNEQFF
TRBV7-3	.	TRBD1	TRBJ2-1	TGTGCCAGCAGCTTAGGGACAGGGGAAGCAAATGAGCAGTTCTTC	CASSLGTGEANEQFF
TRBV5-1	.	.	TRBJ2-3	TGCGCCAGCAGCTTGGTAGCTTCAAGCACAGATACGCAGTATTTT	CASSLVASSTDTQYF
TRBV28	.	.	TRBJ1-2	TGTGCCAGCAGTTTCAGGTCCAGCCACTATGGCTACACCTTC	CASSFRSSHYGYTF
TRBV24-1	once	TRBD1	TRBJ2-5	TGTGCCACCAGTGATTTGGGGACAGGGGATCAAGAGACCCAGTACTTC	CATSDLGTGDQETQYF
TRBV5-6	.	TRBD1	TRBJ1-6	TGTGCCAGCAGCTTCAGGGGGCGGTGGAATTCACCCCTCCACTTT	CASSFRGRWNSPLHF
TRBV2	.	.	TRBJ1-1	TGTGCCAGCAGATTGACTCAGAACACTGAAGCTTTCTTT	CASRLTQNTEAFF
TRBV6-1	.	TRBD1	TRBJ1-5	TGTGCCAGCAGTGAACAGGGGGCCTCGGAGCCCCAGCATTTT	CASSEQGASEPQHF
TRBV7-3	few	.	TRBJ2-1	TGTGCCAGCAGCTTAGAAGGCGGTCGGGGGCAGTTCTTC	CASSLEGGRGQFF
TRBV6-2/TRBV6-3	.	TRBD2	TRBJ2-1	TGTGCCAGCAGCCCCCGCGGGACTAGCGGGAGAGATGAGCAGTTCTTC	CASSPRGTSGRDEQFF
TRBV7-8	.	TRBD1	TRBJ1-2	TGTGCCAGCAGCTTTACCGGGACAGGGGACTATGGCTACACCTTC	CASSFTGTGDYGYTF
TRBV7-8	.	TRBD1	TRBJ2-3	TGTGCCAGCAGACAGGGGGATCAGGGAGCCGCAGATACGCAGTATTTT	CASRQGDQGAADTQYF
TRBV2	.	.	TRBJ2-3	TGTGCCAGCAGTGAAGCGCTGTTCGGGGATACGCAGTATTTT	CASSEALFGDTQYF
TRBV28	.	.	TRBJ1-2	TGTGCCAGCAGCTTCTATTCCCTTATAGACAGAAACTATGGCTACACCTTC	CASSFYSLIDRNYGYTF
TRBV6-1	.	TRBD1	TRBJ1-1	TGTGCCAGCAGTGTGACAGGGAGTGGCGCGATGAACACTGAAGCTTTCTTT	CASSVTGSGAMNTEAFF
TRBV6-4	.	.	TRBJ2-7	TGTGCCAGCGGCATACAGGGCCTCGAGGAGCAGTACTTC	CASGIQGLEEQYF
TRBV28	.	.	TRBJ2-7	TGTGCCAGCAGTCTCGGGACAGCGGGCTACGAGCAGTACTTC	CASSLGTAGYEQYF
TRBV7-9	.	.	TRBJ2-7	TGTGCCAGTAAAAAAGAGGTCGAGCAGTACTTC	CASKKEVEQYF
TRBV19	.	TRBD2	TRBJ2-1	TGTGCCAGTAACAGGGGACTAGCGGTCTACAATGAGCAGTTCTTC	CASNRGLAVYNEQFF
TRBV5-4	.	TRBD1	TRBJ2-5	TGTGCCAGCAGCTTGCCAGGGGGAGAGACCCAGTACTTC	CASSLPGGETQYF
TRBV4-2	.	.	TRBJ2-5	TGTGCCAGCAGCCAAGGCCCTGTGGGGAGTGAAGAGACCCAGTACTTC	CASSQGPVGSEETQYF